A selection of T cell receptor beta chains follows, all from one sample in a study of neurological immune-mediated disorders. TCRdb used MiXCR to reprocess the 5' RACE reads, holding one entry per CDR3 protein. The sample lists about 120,000 distinct CDR3 sequences, 3.2% seen once, with about 1.2% in the top ten. The sample comprised PBMCs. These receptors originate from a woman aged 30 to 39 with multiple sclerosis. The CDR3 runs from the conserved cysteine through the conserved F or W.

V: TRBV18
J: TRBJ2-7
CDR3: CASSPPSRTGTSEQYF

V: TRBV20-1
J: TRBJ1-1
CDR3: CSASAGATEAFF

V: TRBV10-2
J: TRBJ2-7
CDR3: CASRDRASAGEQYF

V: TRBV5-4
J: TRBJ2-1
CDR3: CASSLLPRDGEQFF

V: TRBV7-9
J: TRBJ2-3
CDR3: CASSKYSYTDTQYF

V: TRBV5-1
J: TRBJ1-1
CDR3: CASSFLGEGTEAFF

V: TRBV3-1
J: TRBJ1-1
CDR3: CASSPGQTLGDTEAFF

V: TRBV7-2
J: TRBJ2-7
CDR3: CASSFFYYNEQYF

V: TRBV20-1
J: TRBJ2-3
CDR3: CSARGGANTDTQYF

V: TRBV20-1
J: TRBJ2-7
CDR3: CSARDPGGVAEQYF

V: TRBV12-3/TRBV12-4
J: TRBJ1-4
CDR3: CASSLQGSNEKLFF

V: TRBV7-9
J: TRBJ1-2
CDR3: CASSPQQGLGYGYTF

V: TRBV6-2/TRBV6-3
J: TRBJ2-6
CDR3: CASSYGATSASGANVLTF

V: TRBV6-2/TRBV6-3
J: TRBJ2-7
CDR3: CASSYRANDPYEQYF

V: TRBV7-8
J: TRBJ2-2
CDR3: CASSPHFRGARGTGELFF

V: TRBV29-1
J: TRBJ2-4
CDR3: CSVLAGGRNIQYF

V: TRBV9
J: TRBJ2-5
CDR3: CASSVELGEGTQYF

V: TRBV6-5
J: TRBJ2-5
CDR3: CASSLQVFGTQYF

V: TRBV6-6
J: TRBJ1-4
CDR3: CASSRQYGGEKLFF

V: TRBV20-1
J: TRBJ2-3
CDR3: CSARDPGRRGSDTQYF

V: TRBV9
J: TRBJ1-2
CDR3: CASGGGNYGYTF

V: TRBV7-2
J: TRBJ2-5
CDR3: CASSLEGTSSSTQYF

V: TRBV4-3
J: TRBJ2-3
CDR3: CASSQEPSGDWTDTQYF

V: TRBV5-1
J: TRBJ2-4
CDR3: CASRSGGAKNIQYF

V: TRBV9
J: TRBJ1-1
CDR3: CASSVGSGAGTEAFF

V: TRBV4-3
J: TRBJ2-7
CDR3: CASSQDWADSYEQYF

V: TRBV6-2/TRBV6-3
J: TRBJ1-1
CDR3: CASSSLTATTEAFF

V: TRBV7-2
J: TRBJ2-5
CDR3: CASSLDGEETQYF

V: TRBV6-6
J: TRBJ1-5
CDR3: CASSYAGSNQPQHF

V: TRBV12-3/TRBV12-4
J: TRBJ1-5
CDR3: CASSYRDRGDQPQHF

V: TRBV20-1
J: TRBJ1-5
CDR3: CSASQGGNQPQHF

V: TRBV18
J: TRBJ1-2
CDR3: CASSRVQGTDYGYTF

V: TRBV20-1
J: TRBJ2-4
CDR3: CSARVDRGNIQYF

V: TRBV20-1
J: TRBJ2-7
CDR3: CSATIGTGGYEQYF

V: TRBV12-5
J: TRBJ2-7
CDR3: CASGLLHSGRANEQYF

V: TRBV7-2
J: TRBJ2-2
CDR3: CASSLVMGATGELFF

V: TRBV20-1
J: TRBJ1-2
CDR3: CSASGDLGGYTF

V: TRBV10-1
J: TRBJ1-1
CDR3: CASSPYRGNTEAFF

V: TRBV7-8
J: TRBJ2-7
CDR3: CASSLGGQATSYEQYF

V: TRBV6-2/TRBV6-3
J: TRBJ2-7
CDR3: CASSQPRQGTVEQYF

V: TRBV29-1
J: TRBJ2-1
CDR3: CSVSGTGDFNEQFF

V: TRBV5-6
J: TRBJ2-5
CDR3: CASSLAVGVETQYF

V: TRBV12-3/TRBV12-4
J: TRBJ1-6
CDR3: CASSLAGGYRSPLHF